This TCR beta chain was captured by sequencing in a study of cytomegalovirus exposure and HLA in healthy donors. This CDR3 contains 15 residues. The ends lost 8 bases at V and 7 bases at J; junction bases unmatched: 13. Per the germline V gene, CDR1 is SNHLY and CDR2 is FYNNEI. The study, taken as a whole, reports: A few chains linked to CMV were shown in vitro to be specific for CMV antigens.

Assay used: immunoSEQ multiplex PCR; TCRdb lists only in-frame clones, some missing. The repertoire has about 160,000 clones, approximately 89% of them found once; the top ten carry 4% to 5%. This clone was counted once. Antigen: not known. The V and J genes are TRBV2 and TRBJ2-1, with 8 bases that match TRBD1. Specimen: PBMCs. The origin of this receptor is a man between 18 and 35 years old in good health and CMV-seropositive. DNA of the CDR3: TGTGCCAGCCTTGCGTTTCGACAGGGGTGGAATGAGCAGTTCTTC. Its protein is CASLAFRQGWNEQFF.